This T cell receptor beta chain was observed in a study of T cells in Graves' hyperthyroidism and ophthalmopathy. Broader study findings: A model using 13 V-J features told ophthalmopathy apart from stable hyperthyroidism.

TCR beta CDR3 sequences were amplified from RNA transcripts. The TCR CDR3 was amplified in a first-round RT-PCR using the HTBI primer set. TCRdb used MiXCR to reprocess the multiplex PCR reads, holding one entry per CDR3 protein. The sample has 500,000 to 750,000 distinct CDR3 sequences, 14% seen once. About this clonotype: What it recognizes is unknown.

Looked up from germline, CDR1 is LNHDA and CDR2 is SQIVND (reference sequence). The CDR3 spans 16 residues. Between the trimmed V and J ends, which lost 9 bases and 4 bases, there was a span of 24 bases. Each person with ophthalmopathy scored at least 3 on the Clinical Activity Score, reached NOSPECS grade 4 or higher, and had been ill under 3 months. The clonotype comes from a woman younger than 30 with Graves' ophthalmopathy. The specimen sequenced was blood. The J gene is TRBJ1-1, the V gene TRBV19; D perhaps matches TRBD1 (6 bases). The CDR3 reads CASRHAGDLNPTEAFF. The CDR3 coding sequence is TGTGCCAGCCGGCATGCAGGGGATCTTAATCCCACTGAAGCTTTCTTT.